This record looks at one TCR beta chain sequence and its context. No antigen is known for it. This entry comes from a study of shared clonotypes between healthy human individuals. Study-level information: Each donor contributed plates that comprised three CD4 naive, three CD4 memory, two CD8 naive and one CD8 memory.

Sequencing used immunoSEQ multiplex PCR; TCRdb keeps in-frame clones, though not all of them. Among hundreds of thousands of clones listed, less than 80% were seen once. Study observations and caveats: Clonotypes not shared had lower generation probabilities than those common to all four donors.

The sample taken for sequencing was memory CD4+ T cells sorted from blood. Indicated subset: CD45RA-negative fraction. The receptor comes from a woman in her 30s in good health.

CDR3: CASSFWGRGEKDTQYF. The DNA for the CDR3 is TGTGCCAGCAGTTTCTGGGGACGGGGAGAGAAGGATACGCAGTATTTT. The chain links TRBV28 to TRBJ2-3; D could derive from TRBD1 or TRBD2 (5 bases each). This CDR3 has 16 amino acids. With 3 bases removed from V and 6 bases from J, the gap between germline ends came to 19 bases. From germline, CDR1 is MDHEN and CDR2 SYDVKM. Combining the CDR3 with reference TRBV28 and TRBJ2-3 gives the whole variable domain DVKVTQSSRYLVKRTGEKVFLECVQDMDHENMFWYRQDPGLGLRLIYFSYDVKMKEKGDIPEGYSVSREKKERFSLILESASTNQTSMYLCASSFWGRGEKDTQYFGPGTRLTVL.